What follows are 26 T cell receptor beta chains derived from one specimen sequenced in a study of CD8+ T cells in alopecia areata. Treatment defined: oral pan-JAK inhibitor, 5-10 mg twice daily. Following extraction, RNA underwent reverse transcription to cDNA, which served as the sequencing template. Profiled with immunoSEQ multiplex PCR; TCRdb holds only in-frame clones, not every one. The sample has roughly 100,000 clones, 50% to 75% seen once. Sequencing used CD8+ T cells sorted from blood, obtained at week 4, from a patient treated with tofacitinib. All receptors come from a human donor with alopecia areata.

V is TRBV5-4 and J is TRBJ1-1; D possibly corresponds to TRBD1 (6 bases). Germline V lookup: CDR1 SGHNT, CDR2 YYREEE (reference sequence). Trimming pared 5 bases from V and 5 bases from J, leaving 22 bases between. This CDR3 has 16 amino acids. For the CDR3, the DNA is TGTGCCAGCAGTTCGCAGACAGGCTATAGCGGGACTGAAGCTTTCTTT. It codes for CASSSQTGYSGTEAFF.

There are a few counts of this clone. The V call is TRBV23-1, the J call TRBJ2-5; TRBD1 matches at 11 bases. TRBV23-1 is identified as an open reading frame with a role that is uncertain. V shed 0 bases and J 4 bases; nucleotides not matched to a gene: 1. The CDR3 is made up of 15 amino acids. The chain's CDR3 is CASSQSGTGGETQYF. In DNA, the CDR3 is TGCGCCAGCAGTCAATCCGGGACAGGGGGAGAGACCCAGTACTTC.

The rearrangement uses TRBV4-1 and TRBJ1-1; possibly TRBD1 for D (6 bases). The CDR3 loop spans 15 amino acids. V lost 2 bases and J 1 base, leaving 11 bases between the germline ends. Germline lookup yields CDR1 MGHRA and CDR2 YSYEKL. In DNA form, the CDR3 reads TGCGCCAGCAGCCAACCTACGACAGGGAACACTGAAGCTTTCTTT. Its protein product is CASSQPTTGNTEAFF.

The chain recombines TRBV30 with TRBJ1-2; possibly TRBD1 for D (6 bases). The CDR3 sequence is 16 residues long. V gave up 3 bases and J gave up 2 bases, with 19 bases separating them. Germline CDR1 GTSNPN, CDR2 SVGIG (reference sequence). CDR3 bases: TGTGCCTGGAGGCCTTATTTCAGGGGTTTAAACTATGGCTACACCTTC. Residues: CAWRPYFRGLNYGYTF.

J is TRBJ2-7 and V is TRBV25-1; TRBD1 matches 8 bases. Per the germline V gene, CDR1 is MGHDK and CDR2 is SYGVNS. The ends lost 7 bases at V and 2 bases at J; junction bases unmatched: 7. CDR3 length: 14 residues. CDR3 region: CASTPSGQAYEQYF. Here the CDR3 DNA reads TGTGCCAGCACACCCTCGGGACAGGCCTACGAGCAGTACTTC.

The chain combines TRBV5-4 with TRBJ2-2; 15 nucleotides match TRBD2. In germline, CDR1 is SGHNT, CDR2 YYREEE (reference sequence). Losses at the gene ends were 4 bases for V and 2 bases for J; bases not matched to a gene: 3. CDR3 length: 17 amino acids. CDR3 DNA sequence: TGTGCCAGCAGCCCGGGACTAGCGGGAGGCAACACCGGGGAGCTGTTTTTT. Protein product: CASSPGLAGGNTGELFF.

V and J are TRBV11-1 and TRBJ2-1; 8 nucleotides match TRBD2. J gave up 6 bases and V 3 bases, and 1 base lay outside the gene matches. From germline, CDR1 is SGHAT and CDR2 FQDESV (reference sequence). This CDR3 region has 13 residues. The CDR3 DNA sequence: TGTGCCAGCAGCTTCGCGGGGGGCAATGAGCAGTTCTTC. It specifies CASSFAGGNEQFF.

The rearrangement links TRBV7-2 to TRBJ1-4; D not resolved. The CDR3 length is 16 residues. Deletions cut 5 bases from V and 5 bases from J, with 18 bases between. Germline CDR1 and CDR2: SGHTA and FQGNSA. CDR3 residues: CASSPHERDLNEKLFF. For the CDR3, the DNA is TGTGCCAGCAGCCCTCATGAACGGGATCTAAATGAAAAACTGTTTTTT.

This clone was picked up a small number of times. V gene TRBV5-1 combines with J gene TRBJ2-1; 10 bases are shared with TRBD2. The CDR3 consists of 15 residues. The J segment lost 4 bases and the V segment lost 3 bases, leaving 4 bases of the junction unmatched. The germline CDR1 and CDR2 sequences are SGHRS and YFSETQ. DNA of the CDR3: TGCGCCAGCAGCTGGGTAGCGGGGGGTTACAATGAGCAGTTCTTC. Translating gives CASSWVAGGYNEQFF.

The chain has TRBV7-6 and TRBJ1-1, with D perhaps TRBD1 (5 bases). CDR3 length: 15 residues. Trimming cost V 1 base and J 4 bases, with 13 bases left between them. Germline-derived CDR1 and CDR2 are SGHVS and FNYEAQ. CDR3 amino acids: CASSLVQGESTEAFF. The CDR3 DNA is TGTGCCAGCAGCTTAGTTCAGGGTGAGAGCACTGAAGCTTTCTTT. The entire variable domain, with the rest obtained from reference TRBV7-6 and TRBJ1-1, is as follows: GAGVSQSPRYKVTKRGQDVALRCDPISGHVSLYWYRQALGQGPEFLTYFNYEAQQDKSGLPNDRFSAERPEGSISTLTIQRTEQRDSAMYRCASSLVQGESTEAFFGQGTRLTVV.

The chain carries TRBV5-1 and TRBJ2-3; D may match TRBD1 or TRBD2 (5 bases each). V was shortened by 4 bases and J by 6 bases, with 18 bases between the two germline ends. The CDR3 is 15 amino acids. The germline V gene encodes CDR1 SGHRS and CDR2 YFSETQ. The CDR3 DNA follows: TGCGCCAGCAGCCATGGGACGACCTCCGGGGATACGCAGTATTTT. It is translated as CASSHGTTSGDTQYF.

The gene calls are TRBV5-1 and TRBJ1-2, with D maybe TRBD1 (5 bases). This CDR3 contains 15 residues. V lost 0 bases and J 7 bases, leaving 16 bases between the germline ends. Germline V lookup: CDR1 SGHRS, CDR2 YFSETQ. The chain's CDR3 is CASSLEQDPPGGYTF. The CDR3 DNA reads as TGCGCCAGCAGCTTGGAACAGGACCCCCCCGGTGGCTACACCTTC.

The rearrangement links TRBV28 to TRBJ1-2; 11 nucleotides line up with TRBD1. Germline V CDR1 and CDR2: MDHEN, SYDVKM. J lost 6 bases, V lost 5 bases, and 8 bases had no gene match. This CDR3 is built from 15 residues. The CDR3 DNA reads TGTGCCAGCAGTCCTCGGACAGGGGGCGTGAATGGCTACACCTTC. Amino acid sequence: CASSPRTGGVNGYTF.

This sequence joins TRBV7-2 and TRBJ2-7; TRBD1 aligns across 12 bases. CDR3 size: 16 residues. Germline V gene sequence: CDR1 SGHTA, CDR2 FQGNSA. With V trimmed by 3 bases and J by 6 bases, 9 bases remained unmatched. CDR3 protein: CASSLDSGTGGVEQYF. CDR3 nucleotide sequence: TGTGCCAGCAGCTTGGACAGCGGGACAGGGGGCGTCGAGCAGTACTTC.

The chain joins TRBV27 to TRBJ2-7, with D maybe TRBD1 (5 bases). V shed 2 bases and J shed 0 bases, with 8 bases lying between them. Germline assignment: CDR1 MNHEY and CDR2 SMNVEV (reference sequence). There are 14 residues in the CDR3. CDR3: CASSLRGTSYEQYF. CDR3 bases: TGTGCCAGCAGTTTAAGGGGCACCTCCTACGAGCAGTACTTC.

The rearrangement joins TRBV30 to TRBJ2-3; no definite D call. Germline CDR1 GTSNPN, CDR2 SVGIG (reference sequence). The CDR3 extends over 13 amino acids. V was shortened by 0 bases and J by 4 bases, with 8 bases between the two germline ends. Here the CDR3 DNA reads TGTGCCTGGAGTGTATTATCTGCAGATACGCAGTATTTT. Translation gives CAWSVLSADTQYF.

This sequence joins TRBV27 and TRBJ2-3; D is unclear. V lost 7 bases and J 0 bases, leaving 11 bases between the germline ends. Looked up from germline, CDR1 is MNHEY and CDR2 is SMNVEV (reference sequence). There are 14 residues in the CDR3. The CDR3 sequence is CASNILPSTDTQYF. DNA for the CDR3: TGTGCCAGCAACATACTACCTAGCACAGATACGCAGTATTTT.

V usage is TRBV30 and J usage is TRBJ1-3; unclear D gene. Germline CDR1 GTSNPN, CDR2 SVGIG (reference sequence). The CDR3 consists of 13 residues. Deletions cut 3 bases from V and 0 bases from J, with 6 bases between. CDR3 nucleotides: TGTGCCTGGAGCCTAGGCTCTGGAAACACCATATATTTT. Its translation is CAWSLGSGNTIYF. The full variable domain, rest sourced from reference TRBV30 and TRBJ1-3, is SQTIHQWPATLVQPVGSPLSLECTVEGTSNPNLYWYRQAAGRGLQLLFYSVGIGQISSEVPQNLSASRPQDRQFILSSKKLLLSDSGFYLCAWSLGSGNTIYFGEGSWLTVV.

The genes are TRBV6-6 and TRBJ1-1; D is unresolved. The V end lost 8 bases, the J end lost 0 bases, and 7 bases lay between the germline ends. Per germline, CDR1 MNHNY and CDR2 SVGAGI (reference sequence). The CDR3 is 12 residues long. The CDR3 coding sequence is TGTGCCAGCGGAGACATGAACACTGAAGCTTTCTTT. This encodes CASGDMNTEAFF.

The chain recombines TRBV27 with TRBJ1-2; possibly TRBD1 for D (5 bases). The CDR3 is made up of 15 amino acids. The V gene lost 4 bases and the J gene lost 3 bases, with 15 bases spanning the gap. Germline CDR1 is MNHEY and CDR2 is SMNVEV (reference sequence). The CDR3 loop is CASSSGGGSDYGYTF. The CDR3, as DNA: TGTGCCAGCAGTTCTGGGGGAGGGTCGGACTATGGCTACACCTTC.

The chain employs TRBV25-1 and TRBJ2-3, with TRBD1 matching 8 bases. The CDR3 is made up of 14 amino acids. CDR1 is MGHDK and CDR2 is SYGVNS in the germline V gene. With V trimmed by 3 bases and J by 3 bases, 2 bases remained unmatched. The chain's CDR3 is CASSDYRGTDTQYF. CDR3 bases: TGTGCCAGCAGTGACTACAGGGGGACAGATACGCAGTATTTT.

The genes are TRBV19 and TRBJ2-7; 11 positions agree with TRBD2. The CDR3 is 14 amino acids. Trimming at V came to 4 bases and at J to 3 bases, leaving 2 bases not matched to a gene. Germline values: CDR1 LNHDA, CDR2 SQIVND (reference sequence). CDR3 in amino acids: CASSTGTSGYEQYF. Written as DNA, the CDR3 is TGTGCCAGTAGTACCGGGACTAGCGGCTACGAGCAGTACTTC.

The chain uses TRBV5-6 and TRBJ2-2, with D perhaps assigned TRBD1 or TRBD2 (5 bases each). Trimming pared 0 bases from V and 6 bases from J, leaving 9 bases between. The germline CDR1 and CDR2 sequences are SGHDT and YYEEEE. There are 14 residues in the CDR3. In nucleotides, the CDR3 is TGTGCCAGCAGCTTGGAGTGGGACGCCGGGGAGCTGTTTTTT. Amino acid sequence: CASSLEWDAGELFF.

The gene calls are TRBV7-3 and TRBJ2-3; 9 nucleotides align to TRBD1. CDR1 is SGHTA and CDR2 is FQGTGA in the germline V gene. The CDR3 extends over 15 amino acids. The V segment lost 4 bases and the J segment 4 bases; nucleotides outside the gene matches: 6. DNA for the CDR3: TGTGCCAGCAGCTCGGGACAGGGACTCGCAGATACGCAGTATTTT. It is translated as CASSSGQGLADTQYF.

CDR3 protein: CASEGIREGYTF. CDR3 bases: TGTGCCAGCGAAGGGATTCGGGAGGGCTACACCTTC. This chain connects TRBV9 to TRBJ1-2; D ambiguous. CDR3 length: 12 amino acids. V was cut by 7 bases and J by 8 bases, with 15 bases left in between. Germline loops: CDR1 SGDLS, CDR2 YYNGEE.

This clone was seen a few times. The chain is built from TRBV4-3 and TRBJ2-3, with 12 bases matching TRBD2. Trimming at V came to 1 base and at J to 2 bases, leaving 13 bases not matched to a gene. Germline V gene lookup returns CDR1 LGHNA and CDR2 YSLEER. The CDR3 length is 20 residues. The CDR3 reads CASSQVRRSSGGASTDTQYF. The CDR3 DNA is TGCGCCAGCAGCCAAGTGAGAAGGTCTAGCGGGGGGGCTTCCACAGATACGCAGTATTTT.